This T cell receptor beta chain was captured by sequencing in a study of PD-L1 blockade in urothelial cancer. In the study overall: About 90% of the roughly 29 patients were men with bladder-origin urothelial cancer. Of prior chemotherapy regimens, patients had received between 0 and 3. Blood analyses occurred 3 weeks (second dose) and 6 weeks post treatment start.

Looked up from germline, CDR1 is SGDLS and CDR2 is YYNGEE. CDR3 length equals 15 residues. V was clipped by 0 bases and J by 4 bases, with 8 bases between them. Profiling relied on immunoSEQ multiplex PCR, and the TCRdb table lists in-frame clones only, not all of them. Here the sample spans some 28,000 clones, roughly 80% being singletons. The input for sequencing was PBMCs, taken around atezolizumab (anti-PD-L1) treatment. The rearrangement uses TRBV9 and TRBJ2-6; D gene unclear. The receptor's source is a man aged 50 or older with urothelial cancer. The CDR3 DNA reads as TGTGCCAGCAGCGTAGCTTTCCTGGGGGCCAACGTCCTGACTTTC. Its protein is CASSVAFLGANVLTF.